These 18 T cell receptor beta chains share one sample of origin, sequenced in a study of response to subunit inactivated influenza vaccine (dated by TCRdb to 2016 to 2018). Preparation of the library involved RT-PCR. Instrument used: Illumina HiSeq 2500. TCRdb itself trimmed the public reads at Q25 with fastp, ran MiXCR and retained productive beta chains. Every entry covers one CDR3 protein and lists the most common genes and DNA from its rows. This sample gives under 200,000 distinct CDR3 sequences in total; about an eighth of them show up just once. The top ten hold 25% to 30% of the sample. This sample also belongs to another study, concerning T cells expressing NK-cell markers. As that second paper reports: TCR beta cDNA libraries were prepared using 5'RACE template switching, which introduced a universal primer site and unique molecular identifiers.

Sequencing used CD8+ T cells sorted from PBMCs, obtained 11 to 12 days after vaccination. Receptors were obtained from a man aged 45-60 years who received an inactivated influenza vaccine. Donor details come from another sample of the same person, matched by shared clones.

The rearrangement uses TRBV12-3 or TRBV12-4 and TRBJ1-5; 7 nucleotides match TRBD1. J gave up 4 bases and V 5 bases, and 11 bases lay outside the gene matches. This CDR3 is 16 amino acids long. DNA of the CDR3: TGTGCCAGCAGTACGGCTAGGGACAGTAGAAATCAGCCCCAGCATTTT. Protein sequence: CASSTARDSRNQPQHF.

There are many counts of this clonotype. The chain has TRBV6-2 or TRBV6-3 and TRBJ2-1; either TRBD1 or TRBD2 may fit D (6 bases each). Germline V lookup: CDR1 MNHEY, CDR2 SVGEGT. The CDR3 extends over 15 amino acids. Trimming took off 0 bases at V and 6 bases at J, with 12 bases between the two ends. Here the CDR3 reads CASSYSYGGLNEQFF. CDR3 coding DNA: TGTGCCAGCAGTTACTCGTATGGGGGGCTCAATGAGCAGTTCTTC.

This clonotype was seen more than once but under ten times. This rearrangement joins TRBV25-1 to TRBJ2-3; possibly TRBD2 for D (5 bases). The V end was cut by 3 bases, the J end by 5 bases, with 9 bases between. Per the germline V gene, CDR1 is MGHDK and CDR2 is SYGVNS. CDR3 size: 13 residues. Here the CDR3 DNA reads TGTGCCAGCAGTGATGAGAGCGGAGATACGCAGTATTTT. This translates into CASSDESGDTQYF.

In its sample, this clonotype was seen a few times. The chain carries TRBV11-2 and TRBJ2-5; 8 nucleotides match TRBD1. Germline CDR1 SGHAT, CDR2 FQNNGV. J lost 5 bases, V lost 3 bases, and 2 bases had no gene match. The CDR3 loop spans 13 amino acids. For the CDR3, the DNA is TGTGCCAGCAGCTTGAGACAGGGGGAGACCCAGTACTTC. This encodes CASSLRQGETQYF.

The V call is TRBV10-3, the J call TRBJ2-7; 8 bases line up with TRBD2. The germline gives CDR1 ENHRY, CDR2 SYGVKD. After removal of 10 bases from V and 4 bases from J, the junction contained 12 bases not matched to a gene. The CDR3 sequence is 14 residues long. CDR3 region: CATLTVGRGYEQYF. The CDR3 DNA sequence: TGTGCCACTCTCACGGTCGGGAGGGGATACGAGCAGTACTTC.

This clonotype was seen more than once but under ten times. This CDR3 reads CASRQQGGPEAFF. In DNA, the CDR3 is TGTGCCAGCAGACAACAGGGGGGCCCTGAAGCTTTCTTT. The chain carries TRBV6-6 and TRBJ1-1; 8 bases line up with TRBD1. V shed 6 bases, J shed 6 bases, and the junction held 6 bases outside the gene matches. Germline V gives CDR1 MNHNY, CDR2 SVGAGI (reference sequence). CDR3 size: 13 residues.

About this clonotype itself: At one end the junction does not follow the germline gene, possibly because of a read error. The rearrangement uses TRBV4-3 and TRBJ2-3; TRBD1 is a possible D gene (7 bases). The CDR3 is 18 amino acids. CDR1 and CDR2 (germline): LGHNA, YSLEER. The CDR3 sequence: CASSQDWGAGGSIDTQYF. CDR3 nucleotide sequence: TGCGCCAGCAGCCAAGACTGGGGGGCAGGGGGAAGCATAGATACGCAGTATTTT.

This clonotype was detected many times. The V and J genes are TRBV9 and TRBJ2-1, with TRBD2 identical over 11 bases. The CDR3 consists of 14 residues. The V and J ends lost 6 bases and 8 bases, in that order; junction bases with no gene match: 7. The germline gives CDR1 SGDLS, CDR2 YYNGEE. Written as DNA, the CDR3 is TGTGCCAGCAATAGCGGGGGGGCCGGGGATGAGCAGTTCTTC. It yields the protein CASNSGGAGDEQFF. Looking up the rest from reference TRBV9 and TRBJ2-1 gives the full variable domain: DSGVTQTPKHLITATGQRVTLRCSPRSGDLSVYWYQQSLDQGLQFLIQYYNGEERAKGNILERFSAQQFPDLHSELNLSSLELGDSALYFCASNSGGAGDEQFFGPGTRLTVL.

Many counts were recorded for this clonotype. The chain joins TRBV27 to TRBJ2-7; 9 bases fit TRBD2. The germline gives CDR1 MNHEY, CDR2 SMNVEV (reference sequence). The CDR3 runs to 15 residues. V shed 2 bases, J shed 0 bases, and the junction held 2 bases outside the gene matches. CDR3 DNA: TGTGCCAGCAGTTTAGGACTAGCGCCCTCCTACGAGCAGTACTTC. Translation gives CASSLGLAPSYEQYF.

This clonotype was recorded at least ten times. This rearrangement joins TRBV9 to TRBJ2-1, with D maybe TRBD1 (6 bases). Germline lookup yields CDR1 SGDLS and CDR2 YYNGEE. The CDR3 loop spans 13 amino acids. Deletions cut 4 bases from V and 5 bases from J, with 10 bases between. For the CDR3, the DNA is TGTGCCAGCAGCCCCAGGGGTGACAATGAGCAGTTCTTC. Protein sequence: CASSPRGDNEQFF.

This clonotype was counted between two and nine times. The chain links TRBV6-2 or TRBV6-3 to TRBJ2-1; the match to TRBD2 covers 10 bases. From germline, CDR1 is MNHEY and CDR2 SVGEGT. CDR3 length: 14 amino acids. The V segment lost 5 bases and the J segment 8 bases; nucleotides outside the gene matches: 6. CDR3 nucleotides: TGTGCCAGCAGTAAAAGCGGGAGGGTCGATGAGCAGTTCTTC. Its translation: CASSKSGRVDEQFF.

This clonotype has only a few counts. The chain is built from TRBV9 and TRBJ2-7, with a possible D match to TRBD2 (7 bases). The CDR3 length is 16 residues. Germline loops: CDR1 SGDLS, CDR2 YYNGEE. Deletions cut 4 bases from V and 3 bases from J, with 20 bases between. The CDR3 nucleotides read TGTGCCAGCAGCCCATCCGTGGCGGGGGCAAGCTACGAGCAGTACTTC. Translating gives CASSPSVAGASYEQYF. Complete variable domain (other parts from reference TRBV9 and TRBJ2-7): DSGVTQTPKHLITATGQRVTLRCSPRSGDLSVYWYQQSLDQGLQFLIQYYNGEERAKGNILERFSAQQFPDLHSELNLSSLELGDSALYFCASSPSVAGASYEQYFGPGTRLTVT.

This clonotype was seen only a few times. CDR3 sequence reads: CAISHTYNEQFF. CDR3 DNA sequence: TGTGCCATCAGTCACACCTACAATGAGCAGTTCTTC. The chain carries TRBV10-3 and TRBJ2-1, with unresolved D. The CDR3 spans 12 residues. Trimming took 5 bases from V and 2 from J, leaving 4 bases between them. Germline loops: CDR1 ENHRY, CDR2 SYGVKD.

The rearrangement links TRBV12-3 or TRBV12-4 to TRBJ2-3; D remains unclear. Between the trimmed V and J ends, which lost 1 base and 2 bases, there was a span of 7 bases. The CDR3 consists of 14 residues. The CDR3 loop reads CASSLGTITDTQYF. CDR3 bases: TGTGCCAGCAGTTTAGGGACGATCACAGATACGCAGTATTTT.

The V gene is TRBV7-9, the J gene TRBJ2-7, with 10 bases matching TRBD1. V gave up 4 bases and J gave up 5 bases; unmatched junction bases: 8. This CDR3 spans 15 amino acids. CDR1 and CDR2 (germline): SEHNR, FQNEAQ (reference sequence). Written as DNA, the CDR3 is TGTGCCAGCAGCTCCCCTACGACAGGGGGCAACGAGCAGTACTTC. It codes for CASSSPTTGGNEQYF.

On this clonotype: A much larger clone sits a single nucleotide away, making a read error possible. Since the CDR3 does not end with the conserved phenylalanine or tryptophan, this likely comes from a read error. The rearrangement links TRBV6-2 or TRBV6-3 to TRBJ1-1; no clear D gene. Deletions cut 7 bases from V and 4 bases from J, with 13 bases between. Germline V CDR1 and CDR2: MNHEY, SVGEGT. The CDR3 has 13 residues. The CDR3 is CASIDWVGTEAFY. The CDR3 DNA reads TGTGCCAGCATCGACTGGGTAGGCACTGAAGCTTTCTAT.

This chain links TRBV13 with TRBJ1-3; 7 bases match TRBD1. The CDR3 runs 15 residues. CDR1 and CDR2 (germline): PRHDT, FYEKMQ (reference sequence). V gave up 5 bases and J gave up 0 bases; unmatched junction bases: 4. The CDR3 nucleotides are TGTGCCAGCAGCCCCAACAGGGGCTCTGGAAACACCATATATTTT. It translates to CASSPNRGSGNTIYF.

This clonotype has a handful of counts. The chain combines TRBV6-2 or TRBV6-3 with TRBJ2-1, with D possibly matching TRBD2 (6 bases). CDR3 length: 12 amino acids. The ends were cut back, 2 bases at V and 8 bases at J, with 7 bases in the middle. Germline CDR1 is MNHEY and CDR2 is SVGEGT. The DNA of the CDR3 is TGTGCCAGCAGTTACGGGAGGCATGAGCAGTTCTTC. Protein product: CASSYGRHEQFF.